This record covers a single T cell receptor (beta chain). The target antigen is unknown. 5' RACE that incorporated UMI labels was used to prepare the TRB cDNA libraries. TCRdb reprocessed the 5' RACE reads and stores each CDR3 protein as one record, lacking DNA. This specimen shows roughly 89,000 distinct CDR3 sequences; the ten leading clones hold around 1.5%. The CDR3 loop spans 14 amino acids. CDR1 is SGHKS and CDR2 is YYEKEE in the germline V gene (reference sequence). These data belong to a study of CXCR3-negative and CXCR3-positive naive CD8 T cells. Study-level findings and limits: High diversity, comparable across both naive subsets, contrasted with much lower diversity in memory CD8+ cells. Cryopreservation partially lowered CXCR3 expression, so most assays used fresh PBMCs.

Sequenced sample: naive CXCR3- CD8+ T cells from blood. As to subset: CD45RO-CCR7+CD27+CD95- naive CD8+ T cells lacking CXCR3 (TNR3-). This chain joins TRBV5-5 and TRBJ2-1. The receptor was isolated from a human donor in good health. Some clones in this sample may be carry-over from other donors' samples. The CDR3 region is CASTLGRSYNEQFF.